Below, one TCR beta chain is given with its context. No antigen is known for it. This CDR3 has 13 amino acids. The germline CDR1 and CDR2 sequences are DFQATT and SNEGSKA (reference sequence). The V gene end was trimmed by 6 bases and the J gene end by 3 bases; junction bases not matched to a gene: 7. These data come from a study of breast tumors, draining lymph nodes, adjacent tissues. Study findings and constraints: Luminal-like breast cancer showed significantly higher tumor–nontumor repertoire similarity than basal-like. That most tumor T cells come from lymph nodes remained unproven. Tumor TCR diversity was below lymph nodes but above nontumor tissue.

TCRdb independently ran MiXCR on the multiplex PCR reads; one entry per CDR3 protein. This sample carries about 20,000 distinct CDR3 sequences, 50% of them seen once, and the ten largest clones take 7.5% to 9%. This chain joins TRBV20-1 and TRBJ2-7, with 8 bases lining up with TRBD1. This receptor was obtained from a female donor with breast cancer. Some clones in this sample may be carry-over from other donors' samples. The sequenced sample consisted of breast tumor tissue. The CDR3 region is CSAIRGQGYEQYF. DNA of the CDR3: TGCAGTGCCATCAGAGGACAGGGCTACGAGCAGTACTTC.